The entry below describes one T cell receptor beta chain. Ten or more counts support this clonotype. The clone's antigen remains unknown. One base away there is no much larger clone; base qualities are not given. The germline V gene specifies MDHEN as CDR1 and SYDVKM as CDR2. The CDR3 goes from the cysteine to the phenylalanine over 13 residues. CDR3 DNA is the only sequence kept; it has 39 bases, read in frame from the first base. V ends up 6 bases short and J 7 bases short, with an unmatched junction base count of 4. Sequencing used an Illumina HiSeq 1500. The public reads were run again by TCRdb, first through fastp at Q25 and then through MiXCR, and only productive beta chains were kept. A single entry per CDR3 protein holds the most common genes and DNA from its merged rows. Across this sample there are about 400,000 distinct CDR3 sequences, with 18% seen only once. The ten largest account for roughly 8.7% of the sample.

This sample was included in a study of T cell repertoires in cytomegalovirus infection (dated by TCRdb to the late 2010s). The study in broad terms: Donor HLA type was relevant to the analysis, as public TCR beta signatures indicated carriage of CMV infection together with the matching HLA type.

On the study overall, not on this receptor specifically: The ex vivo response was dominated by HLA-C-restricted CMV-specific TCR beta clonotypes, and the single most frequent clonotype in two of eight donors was supplied by these HLA-C-restricted clonotypes. Cumulative frequency of public TCR beta family members discriminated carriers of CMV infection plus the relevant HLA type in this cohort and an independent roughly 330-donor cohort.

The sequenced sample was PBMCs. The source of this sequence is a human donor in good health (CMV status not recorded). Some clones in this sample may be carry-over from other donors' samples. The rearranged chain carries TRBV28 and TRBJ1-3, with 9 junctional bases fitting TRBD1. The nucleotides read TGTGCCAGCAGACAGGGGGCTCGGAACACCATATATTTT. The encoded protein is CASRQGARNTIYF. When the CDR3 is completed using the reference TRBV28 and TRBJ1-3 genes on either side, the full variable domain is DVKVTQSSRYLVKRTGEKVFLECVQDMDHENMFWYRQDPGLGLRLIYFSYDVKMKEKGDIPEGYSVSREKKERFSLILESASTNQTSMYLCASRQGARNTIYFGEGSWLTVV.